This entry lists 9 T cell receptor beta chains sequenced from one sample in a study of T cell changes during pregnancy in multiple sclerosis. Clones were read by immunoSEQ multiplex PCR, and TCRdb kept only the in-frame ones, dropping some. The sample has 78,000 or so clones; about 90% are singletons. The starting material was peripheral blood, obtained before pregnancy. The source is a female donor with multiple sclerosis, enrolled in a pregnancy study.

In its sample, this clone was seen a few times. J is TRBJ1-2 and V is TRBV15; no clear D. The CDR3 covers 12 residues. V was trimmed by 2 bases and J by 7 bases, leaving 8 bases between them. Germline V gives CDR1 LNHNV, CDR2 YYDKDF (reference sequence). This CDR3 is CATSRNPGGYTF. CDR3 nucleotide sequence: TGTGCCACCAGCAGAAACCCAGGTGGCTACACCTTC. The whole variable domain, remainder taken from reference TRBV15 and TRBJ1-2, is DAMVIQNPRYQVTQFGKPVTLSCSQTLNHNVMYWYQQKSSQAPKLLFHYYDKDFNNEADTPDNFQSRRPNTSFCFLDIRSPGLGDTAMYLCATSRNPGGYTFGSGTRLTVV.

This chain joins TRBV30 and TRBJ2-1; 7 bases are a match to TRBD2. This CDR3 comprises 15 residues. Germline V lookup: CDR1 GTSNPN, CDR2 SVGIG (reference sequence). V lost 5 bases and J lost 0; bases outside the gene matches: 7. CDR3 loop: CAWGSSGSSYNEQFF. CDR3 bases: TGTGCCTGGGGCTCTAGCGGAAGCTCCTACAATGAGCAGTTCTTC.

Only a few counts were recorded for this clone. The V and J genes are TRBV5-1 and TRBJ2-7, with TRBD1 identical over 11 bases. The germline V gene has CDR1 SGHRS and CDR2 YFSETQ. V was clipped by 0 bases and J by 7 bases; unmatched bases: 9. The length of the CDR3 is 16 residues. The CDR3 coding sequence is TGCGCCAGCAGCTTGGCCGCCGGGACAGGGGGTCGGGAGCAGTACTTC. It encodes CASSLAAGTGGREQYF.

V gene TRBV7-2 combines with J gene TRBJ2-1, with a tentative D call TRBD1 (5 bases). Per the germline V gene, CDR1 is SGHTA and CDR2 is FQGNSA. The germline V and J ends were trimmed by 8 bases and 7 bases, with 15 bases remaining between them. This CDR3 has 13 amino acids. CDR3 sequence (DNA): TGTGCCAGCGTGGTCCAGGGCCTGAATGAGCAGTTCTTC. Translating gives CASVVQGLNEQFF.

V is TRBV27 and J is TRBJ2-7; the D gene is possibly TRBD2 (5 bases). V gave up 10 bases and J gave up 4 bases, with 17 bases separating them. There are 13 residues in the CDR3. Germline loops: CDR1 MNHEY, CDR2 SMNVEV (reference sequence). The CDR3 nucleotides read TGTGCCACTGCGGGCACCCCGATATACGAGCAGTACTTC. Protein sequence: CATAGTPIYEQYF.

The chain recombines TRBV7-8 with TRBJ2-7; 11 bases match TRBD2. Unmatched junction bases numbered 1, after V lost 0 bases and J lost 0 bases. CDR1 is SGHVS, CDR2 FQNEAQ, per germline. The CDR3 length is 16 residues. CDR3 sequence reads: CASSLATSGASYEQYF. CDR3 nucleotide sequence: TGTGCCAGCAGCTTAGCGACTAGCGGGGCCTCCTACGAGCAGTACTTC.

This clone was counted a single time. The chain is built from TRBV18 and TRBJ2-7; D might be TRBD2 (6 bases). V was shortened by 2 bases and J by 2 bases, with 10 bases between the two germline ends. CDR1 and CDR2 from the germline V gene are KGHSH and LQKENI. The CDR3 spans 14 residues. DNA of the CDR3: TGTGCCAGCTCACCAGCGGGATTAACCTACGAGCAGTACTTC. It yields the protein CASSPAGLTYEQYF.

The V call is TRBV27, the J call TRBJ1-5; 9 bases match TRBD1. V shed 0 bases, J shed 2 bases, and the junction held 11 bases outside the gene matches. Germline CDR1 and CDR2: MNHEY and SMNVEV (reference sequence). This CDR3 comprises 19 residues. CDR3 coding DNA: TGTGCCAGCAGTTTATCATGGACAGGGGATTTCAATGGCAATCAGCCCCAGCATTTT. It codes for CASSLSWTGDFNGNQPQHF.

J is TRBJ2-4 and V is TRBV14; 9 bases match TRBD2. J lost 6 bases, V lost 0 bases, and 6 bases had no gene match. Germline CDR1 SGHDN, CDR2 FVKESK. This CDR3 has 16 amino acids. The CDR3 bases are TGTGCCAGCAGCCAAGAACCCGCGGGACTAGCAAACATTCAGTACTTC. This encodes CASSQEPAGLANIQYF.